This TCR beta chain was sequenced for a study of CD8 T cells in ankylosing spondylitis. Findings of the study overall: For ankylosing spondylitis blood, a TCR beta motif of several highly homologous variants appeared characteristic.

Scientists made TCR beta libraries using quantitative 5'-RACE with molecular barcodes. TCRdb re-called the 5' RACE reads with MiXCR, one entry per CDR3 protein. The sample has around 770,000 distinct CDR3 sequences; around 17% are singletons. V dropped 5 bases and J dropped 4; count of bases not matched to a gene: 3. The CDR3 totals 14 residues. CDR1 is MNHEY and CDR2 is SVGEGT in the germline V gene. As regards this clonotype: Its antigen is currently unknown.

The clonotype comes from a male donor with ankylosing spondylitis. The chain uses TRBV6-2 or TRBV6-3 and TRBJ2-2; 8 bases are a match to TRBD2. Sequencing was done on a sample of blood, either unsorted or a sorted T cell fraction (not recorded which). Here the CDR3 DNA reads TGTGCCAGCAGTCGGGAGGGGAGCACCGGGGAGCTGTTTTTT. Protein sequence: CASSREGSTGELFF.